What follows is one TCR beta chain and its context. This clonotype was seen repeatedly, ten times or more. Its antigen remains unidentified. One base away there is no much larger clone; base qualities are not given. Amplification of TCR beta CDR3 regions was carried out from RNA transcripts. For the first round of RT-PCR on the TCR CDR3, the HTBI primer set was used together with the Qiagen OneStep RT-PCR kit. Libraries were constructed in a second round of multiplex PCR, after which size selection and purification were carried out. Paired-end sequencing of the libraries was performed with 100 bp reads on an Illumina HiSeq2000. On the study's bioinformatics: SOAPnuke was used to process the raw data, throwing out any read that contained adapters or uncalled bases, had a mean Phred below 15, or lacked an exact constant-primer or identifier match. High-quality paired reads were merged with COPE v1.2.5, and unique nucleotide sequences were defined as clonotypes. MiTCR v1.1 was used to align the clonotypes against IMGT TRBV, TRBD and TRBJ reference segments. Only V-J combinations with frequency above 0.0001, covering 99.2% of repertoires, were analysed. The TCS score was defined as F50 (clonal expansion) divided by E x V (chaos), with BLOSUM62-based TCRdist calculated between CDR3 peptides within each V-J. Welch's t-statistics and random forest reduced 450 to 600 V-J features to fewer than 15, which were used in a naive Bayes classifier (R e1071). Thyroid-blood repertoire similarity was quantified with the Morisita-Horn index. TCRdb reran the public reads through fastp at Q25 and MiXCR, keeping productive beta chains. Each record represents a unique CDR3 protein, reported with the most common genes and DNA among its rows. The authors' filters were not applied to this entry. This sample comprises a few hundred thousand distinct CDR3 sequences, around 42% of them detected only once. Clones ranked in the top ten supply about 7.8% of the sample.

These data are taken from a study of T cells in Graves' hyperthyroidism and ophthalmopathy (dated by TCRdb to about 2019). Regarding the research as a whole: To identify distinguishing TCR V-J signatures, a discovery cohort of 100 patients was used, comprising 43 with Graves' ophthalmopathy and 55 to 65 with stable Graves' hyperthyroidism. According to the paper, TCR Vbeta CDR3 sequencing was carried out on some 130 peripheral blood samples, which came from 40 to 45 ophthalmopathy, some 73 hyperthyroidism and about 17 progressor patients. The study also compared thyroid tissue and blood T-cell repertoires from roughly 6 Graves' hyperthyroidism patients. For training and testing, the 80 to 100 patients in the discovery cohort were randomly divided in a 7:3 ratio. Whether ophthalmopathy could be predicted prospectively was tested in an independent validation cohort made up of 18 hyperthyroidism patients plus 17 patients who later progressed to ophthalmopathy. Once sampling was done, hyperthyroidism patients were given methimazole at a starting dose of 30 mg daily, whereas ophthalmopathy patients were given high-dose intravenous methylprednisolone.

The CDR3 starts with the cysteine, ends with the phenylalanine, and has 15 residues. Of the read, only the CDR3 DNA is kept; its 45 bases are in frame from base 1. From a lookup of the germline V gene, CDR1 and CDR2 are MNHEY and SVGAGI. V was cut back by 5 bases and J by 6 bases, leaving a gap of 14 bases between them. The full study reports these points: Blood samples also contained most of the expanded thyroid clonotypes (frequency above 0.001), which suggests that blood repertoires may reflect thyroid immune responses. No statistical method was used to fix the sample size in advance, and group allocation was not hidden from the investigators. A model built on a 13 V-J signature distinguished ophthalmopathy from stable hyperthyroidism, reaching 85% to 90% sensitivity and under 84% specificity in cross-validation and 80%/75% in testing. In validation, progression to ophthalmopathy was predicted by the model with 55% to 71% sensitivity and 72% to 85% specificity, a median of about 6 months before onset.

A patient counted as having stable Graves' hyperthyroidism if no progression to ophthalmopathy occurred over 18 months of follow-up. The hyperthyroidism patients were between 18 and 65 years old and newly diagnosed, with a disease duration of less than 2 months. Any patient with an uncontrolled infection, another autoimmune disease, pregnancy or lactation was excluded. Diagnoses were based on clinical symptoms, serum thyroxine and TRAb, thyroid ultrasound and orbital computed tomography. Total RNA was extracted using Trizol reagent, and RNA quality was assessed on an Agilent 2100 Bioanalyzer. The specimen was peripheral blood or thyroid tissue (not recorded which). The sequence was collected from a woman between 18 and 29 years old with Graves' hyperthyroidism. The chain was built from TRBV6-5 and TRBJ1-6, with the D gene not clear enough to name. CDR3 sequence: CASSKDLSGNSPLHF. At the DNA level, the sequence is TGTGCCAGCAGTAAGGACCTCTCGGGTAATTCACCCCTCCACTTT.